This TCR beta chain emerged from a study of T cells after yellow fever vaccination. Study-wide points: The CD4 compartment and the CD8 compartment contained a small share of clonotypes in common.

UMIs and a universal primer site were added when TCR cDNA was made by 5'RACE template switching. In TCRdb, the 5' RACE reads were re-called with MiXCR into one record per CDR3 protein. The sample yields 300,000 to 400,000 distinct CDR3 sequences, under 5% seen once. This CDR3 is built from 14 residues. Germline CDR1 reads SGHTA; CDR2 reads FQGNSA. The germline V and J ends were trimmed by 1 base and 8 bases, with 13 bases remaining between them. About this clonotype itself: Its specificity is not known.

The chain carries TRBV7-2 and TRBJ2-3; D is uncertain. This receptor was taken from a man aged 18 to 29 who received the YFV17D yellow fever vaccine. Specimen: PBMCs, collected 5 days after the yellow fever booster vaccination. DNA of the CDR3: TGTGCCAGCAGCTTAGAGGACGCCGGCGCTACGCAGTATTTT. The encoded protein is CASSLEDAGATQYF.